This record looks at one TCR beta chain sequence and its context. This sample stems from a study of blood T cell repertoires in COVID-19. As for the study in general: T cells, B-cell-depleted T cells, or PBMCs supplied cDNA or gDNA.

Looked up from germline, CDR1 is SNHLY and CDR2 is FYNNEI. J lost 7 bases, V lost 10 bases, and 6 bases had no gene match. The CDR3 has 14 residues. Sequenced by immunoSEQ multiplex PCR; TCRdb stores in-frame clones only, minus some. The table includes about 100,000 clones, around 87% detected once. The sequenced sample was peripheral blood. The TCR originated in a woman in her thirties with acute or convalescent COVID-19. The chain employs TRBV2 and TRBJ1-6; 11 nucleotides line up with TRBD1. The CDR3 loop reads CATLRDRGNSPLHF. The CDR3 DNA reads TGTGCCACCCTTAGGGACAGGGGGAATTCACCCCTCCACTTT.